The 13 T cell receptor beta chains below were found in one sample sequenced in a study of blood T cell repertoires in COVID-19. Sequenced by immunoSEQ multiplex PCR; TCRdb stores in-frame clones only, minus some. The sample contains 85,000 to 100,000 clones, 60% to 85% of which appear only once. Sequencing was performed on peripheral blood. Receptors were obtained from a woman of 80 years or more with active or convalescent COVID-19.

The chain's CDR3 is CASSSGGNTEAFF. For the CDR3, the DNA is TGTGCCAGCAGCTCGGGGGGGAACACTGAAGCTTTCTTT. This chain links TRBV11-3 with TRBJ1-1, with D maybe TRBD1 (5 bases). The CDR3 totals 13 residues. The germline V and J ends were trimmed by 4 bases and 1 base, with 7 bases remaining between them. The germline CDR1 and CDR2 sequences are SGHNT and YENEEA.

V gene TRBV7-9 combines with J gene TRBJ2-2; D remains ambiguous. The V gene's germline CDR1 is SEHNR and CDR2 FQNEAQ (reference sequence). V lost 1 base and J lost 6, with 9 bases in between. The CDR3 consists of 14 residues. CDR3 region: CASSLGGFAGELFF. In DNA, the CDR3 is TGTGCCAGCAGCTTAGGAGGTTTCGCCGGGGAGCTGTTTTTT.

The chain recombines TRBV4-1 with TRBJ2-7, with TRBD2 identical over 11 bases. The CDR3 runs 15 residues. Germline CDR1 MGHRA, CDR2 YSYEKL. V lost 4 bases to trimming and J lost 3 bases; unmatched junction nucleotides: 5. In nucleotides, the CDR3 is TGCGCCAGCAGCCCGGGACTAGCGGTAAACTACGAGCAGTACTTC. This encodes CASSPGLAVNYEQYF.

The chain has TRBV5-1 and TRBJ2-7; perhaps TRBD1 as D (5 bases). This CDR3 comprises 15 residues. Trimming pared 1 base from V and 2 bases from J, leaving 13 bases between. Germline values: CDR1 SGHRS, CDR2 YFSETQ. In DNA, the CDR3 is TGCGCCAGCAGCTTGTGGTCAGGGTCTGCCTACGAGCAGTACTTC. Translating gives CASSLWSGSAYEQYF. Using reference TRBV5-1 and TRBJ2-7 for the parts outside the CDR3, the full variable domain is KAGVTQTPRYLIKTRGQQVTLSCSPISGHRSVSWYQQTPGQGLQFLFEYFSETQRNKGNFPGRFSGRQFSNSRSEMNVSTLELGDSALYLCASSLWSGSAYEQYFGPGTRLTVT.

This clone was recorded a few times. A junction end diverges from the germline sequence, so it may reflect a read error. V is TRBV5-1 and J is TRBJ1-1; D call uncertain. The CDR3 loop spans 13 amino acids. Germline V gene lookup returns CDR1 SGHRS and CDR2 YFSETQ. The CDR3 sequence: CASNPAGSTEAFF. CDR3 DNA: TGTGCCAGCAACCCGGCCGGGTCCACTGAAGCTTTCTTT.

This clone showed up just once. The chain is built from TRBV28 and TRBJ2-1, with 13 bases aligning to TRBD2. The CDR3 contains 16 residues. The J segment lost 5 bases and the V segment lost 5 bases, leaving 6 bases of the junction unmatched. Germline loops: CDR1 MDHEN, CDR2 SYDVKM. Here the CDR3 reads CASSLKTSGRNNEQFF. The CDR3 DNA reads as TGTGCCAGCAGTCTGAAGACTAGCGGGAGGAACAATGAGCAGTTCTTC.

This clone has a single count. V and J are TRBV2 and TRBJ2-7, with 13 positions matching TRBD2. Germline CDR1 SNHLY, CDR2 FYNNEI. Losses at the gene ends were 1 base for V and 4 bases for J; bases not matched to a gene: 10. There are 18 residues in the CDR3. Written as DNA, the CDR3 is TGTGCCAGCAGTGAAGGATGGGGACTAGCGGGACTATCTTACGAGCAGTACTTC. Amino acids: CASSEGWGLAGLSYEQYF.

The chain combines TRBV6-5 with TRBJ2-1; the match to TRBD2 covers 9 bases. Looked up from germline, CDR1 is MNHEY and CDR2 is SVGAGI. V gave up 7 bases and J gave up 13 bases; unmatched junction bases: 14. The CDR3 sequence is 14 residues long. CDR3 in amino acids: CASKDGLAGIFQFF. For the CDR3, the DNA is TGTGCCAGCAAAGACGGGCTAGCGGGAATTTTCCAGTTCTTC.

The CDR3 spells CASSHYRGFLSGANVLTF. In DNA form, the CDR3 reads TGTGCCAGCAGCCATTACAGGGGGTTCCTCTCTGGGGCCAACGTCCTGACTTTC. The chain combines TRBV5-6 with TRBJ2-6; TRBD1 matches at 8 bases. The CDR3 contains 18 residues. V dropped 4 bases and J dropped 0; count of bases not matched to a gene: 9. The germline CDR1 and CDR2 sequences are SGHDT and YYEEEE. The full variable domain, rest sourced from reference TRBV5-6 and TRBJ2-6, is DAGVTQSPTHLIKTRGQQVTLRCSPKSGHDTVSWYQQALGQGPQFIFQYYEEEERQRGNFPDRFSGHQFPNYSSELNVNALLLGDSALYLCASSHYRGFLSGANVLTFGAGSRLTVL.

This chain joins TRBV27 and TRBJ2-2; TRBD1 matches at 9 bases. The length of the CDR3 is 18 residues. Germline values: CDR1 MNHEY, CDR2 SMNVEV (reference sequence). Trimming removed 6 bases from V and 7 bases from J; junction bases left unmatched: 18. The CDR3 sequence: CASRTGTGTGLNFGELFF. The CDR3 region has the DNA TGTGCCAGCAGGACCGGTACCGGGACAGGGTTAAATTTCGGGGAGCTGTTTTTT.

This chain's CDR3 is CASSSPGTSYEQYF. The CDR3 DNA follows: TGTGCCAGCAGTTCCCCTGGGACTAGCTACGAGCAGTACTTC. The chain joins TRBV6-2 or TRBV6-3 to TRBJ2-7; 8 nucleotides agree with TRBD2. V lost 4 bases to trimming and J lost 3 bases; unmatched junction nucleotides: 5. The CDR3 has 14 residues. Germline V gives CDR1 MNHEY, CDR2 SVGEGT.

The chain uses TRBV20-1 and TRBJ1-1; D uncertain. Germline CDR1 DFQATT, CDR2 SNEGSKA (reference sequence). This CDR3 contains 11 residues. The CDR3 nucleotides read TGCAGCCGAGGCGGTGACACTGAAGCTTTCTTT. It codes for CSRGGDTEAFF.

The rearrangement uses TRBV27 and TRBJ2-7; 11 nucleotides align to TRBD2. The CDR3 length is 16 residues. The trim removed 5 bases at V and 0 bases at J, leaving 6 bases unmatched. Germline-derived CDR1 and CDR2 are MNHEY and SMNVEV (reference sequence). The CDR3 here is CASSTTSGTRSYEQYF. The CDR3 region has the DNA TGTGCCAGCAGTACGACTAGCGGGACCCGCTCCTACGAGCAGTACTTC.